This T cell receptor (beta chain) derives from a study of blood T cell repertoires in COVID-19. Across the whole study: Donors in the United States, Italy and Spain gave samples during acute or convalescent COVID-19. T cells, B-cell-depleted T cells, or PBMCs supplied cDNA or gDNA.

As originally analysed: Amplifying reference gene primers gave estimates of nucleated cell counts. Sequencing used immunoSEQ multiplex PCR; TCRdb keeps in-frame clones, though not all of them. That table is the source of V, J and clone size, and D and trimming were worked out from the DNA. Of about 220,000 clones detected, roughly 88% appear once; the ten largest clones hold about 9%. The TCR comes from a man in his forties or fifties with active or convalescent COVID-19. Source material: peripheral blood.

The CDR3 is CASRLTGDTYEQYF. In DNA form, the CDR3 reads TGTGCCAGTAGACTGACAGGGGATACCTACGAGCAGTACTTC. This chain uses TRBV19 with TRBJ2-7; 8 bases align to TRBD1. CDR1 and CDR2 (germline): LNHDA, SQIVND (reference sequence). CDR3 size: 14 residues. After removal of 6 bases from V and 2 bases from J, the junction contained 6 bases not matched to a gene.